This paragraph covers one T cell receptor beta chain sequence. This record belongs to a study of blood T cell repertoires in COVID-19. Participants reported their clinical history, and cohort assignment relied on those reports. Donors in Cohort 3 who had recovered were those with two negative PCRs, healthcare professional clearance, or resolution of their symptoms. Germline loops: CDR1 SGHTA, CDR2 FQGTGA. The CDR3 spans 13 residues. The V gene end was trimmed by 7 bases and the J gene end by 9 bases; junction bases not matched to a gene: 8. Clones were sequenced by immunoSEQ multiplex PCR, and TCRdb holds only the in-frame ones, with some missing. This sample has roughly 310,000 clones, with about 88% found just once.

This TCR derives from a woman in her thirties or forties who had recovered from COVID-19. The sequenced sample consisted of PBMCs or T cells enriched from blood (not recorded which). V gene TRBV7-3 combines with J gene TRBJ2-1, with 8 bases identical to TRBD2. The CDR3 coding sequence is TGTGCCAGCACCCCCGGAACTAGCGGTGAGCAGTTCTTC. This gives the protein CASTPGTSGEQFF.